This passage covers 25 T cell receptor beta chains from one sample sequenced in a study of T-cell memory formation after mild COVID-19. Each CDR3 protein is one row after TCRdb ran MiXCR on the 5' RACE reads. The sample has about 400,000 distinct CDR3 sequences, approximately 19% seen once. The sample was PBMCs or a T cell subset sorted from them (not recorded which). These receptors all come from a man aged 18-30 years who had mild COVID-19 (a few samples of this study predate the infection). Cell type and time point are not known.

This clonotype was found a few times. The J gene is TRBJ1-4, the V gene TRBV6-2 or TRBV6-3; D perhaps matches TRBD1 (6 bases). The germline gives CDR1 MNHEY, CDR2 SVGEGT. The V gene lost 7 bases and the J gene lost 4 bases, with 25 bases spanning the gap. This CDR3 region has 18 residues. CDR3 sequence reads: CASTSPRGKRRVNEKLFF. The CDR3 nucleotides are TGTGCCAGCACCTCCCCAAGGGGGAAGAGGAGGGTTAATGAAAAACTGTTTTTT.

The chain is built from TRBV7-9 and TRBJ2-7; D may be TRBD1 (5 bases). Germline V gene data show CDR1 as SEHNR and CDR2 as FQNEAQ (reference sequence). V shed 1 base and J shed 5 bases, with 18 bases lying between them. The CDR3 spans 16 residues. The chain's CDR3 is CASSLGQGERYDEQYV. The DNA of the CDR3 is TGTGCCAGCAGCTTAGGTCAGGGCGAGCGTTACGACGAGCAGTACGTC.

This clonotype was counted only a few times. CDR3 region: CASSYTPSGSNTGELFF. In nucleotides, the CDR3 is TGTGCCAGCAGTTACACGCCTAGCGGATCGAACACCGGGGAGCTGTTTTTT. The gene calls are TRBV6-2 or TRBV6-3 and TRBJ2-2; TRBD2 matches at 7 bases. CDR3 length equals 17 residues. Germline assignment: CDR1 MNHEY and CDR2 SVGEGT. Trimming removed 2 bases from V and 0 bases from J; junction bases left unmatched: 6.

The rearrangement uses TRBV5-4 and TRBJ1-2, with a weak D call TRBD1 (6 bases). This CDR3 has 14 amino acids. V shed 2 bases and J shed 3 bases, with 11 bases lying between them. Per germline, CDR1 SGHNT and CDR2 YYREEE (reference sequence). The CDR3 protein is CASSLLRGDYGYTF. For the CDR3, the DNA is TGTGCCAGCAGCTTACTCAGGGGTGACTATGGCTACACCTTC.

This clonotype was seen a few times. The chain is built from TRBV18 and TRBJ2-1; D remains unclear. Germline lookup yields CDR1 KGHSH and CDR2 LQKENI. The CDR3 totals 14 residues. V shed 2 bases and J shed 4 bases, with 9 bases lying between them. CDR3 sequence: CASSPVNDYNEQFF. In nucleotides, the CDR3 is TGTGCCAGCTCACCAGTTAACGATTACAATGAGCAGTTCTTC.

The V gene is TRBV12-3 or TRBV12-4, the J gene TRBJ2-5; TRBD2 is a possible D gene (6 bases). CDR3 length: 16 residues. V was pared by 2 bases and J by 5 bases, with 18 bases between. CDR3 sequence reads: CASSLLGTGLPETQYF. The CDR3 DNA reads as TGTGCCAGCAGTTTATTGGGGACGGGACTCCCGGAGACCCAGTACTTC.

The gene calls are TRBV9 and TRBJ1-3; D might be TRBD1 (6 bases). The CDR3 totals 15 residues. Germline loops: CDR1 SGDLS, CDR2 YYNGEE. Trimming removed 1 base at V and 2 bases at J, with 10 bases between. The CDR3 DNA sequence: TGTGCCAGCAGCGTACTACAGGGTCCTGGAAACACCATATATTTT. Its protein product is CASSVLQGPGNTIYF.

V is TRBV13 and J is TRBJ1-6, with TRBD1 matching 9 bases. Germline V gene data show CDR1 as PRHDT and CDR2 as FYEKMQ (reference sequence). J was trimmed by 6 bases and V by 4 bases; bases with no gene match: 7. CDR3 length equals 16 residues. The CDR3: CASSSTGGWGNSPLHF. CDR3 coding DNA: TGTGCCAGCAGCTCGACAGGGGGATGGGGTAATTCACCCCTCCACTTT.

There are a few counts of this clonotype. V usage is TRBV6-5 and J usage is TRBJ1-2; no clear D. V lost 0 bases, J lost 4 bases, and 9 bases lay in between. The V gene's germline CDR1 is MNHEY and CDR2 SVGAGI. This CDR3 has 14 residues. The CDR3 region has the DNA TGTGCCAGCAGTTACTCGATGGTGGGCTATGGCTACACCTTC. This sequence encodes CASSYSMVGYGYTF.

The chain's CDR3 is CASSPSQGNTEAFF. The CDR3 nucleotides are TGTGCCAGCAGTCCGTCACAGGGGAACACTGAAGCTTTCTTT. The genes are TRBV12-3 or TRBV12-4 and TRBJ1-1, with a tentative D call TRBD1 (6 bases). With 5 bases removed from V and 1 base from J, the gap between germline ends came to 11 bases. The CDR3 extends over 14 amino acids.

V is TRBV20-1 and J is TRBJ1-1, with 7 bases identical to TRBD1. J gave up 3 bases and V 2 bases, and 3 bases lay outside the gene matches. This CDR3 is 13 amino acids long. Germline CDR1 reads DFQATT; CDR2 reads SNEGSKA (reference sequence). CDR3 nucleotide sequence: TGCAGTGCTAGATCGGACAGGTACACTGAAGCTTTCTTT. Its translation: CSARSDRYTEAFF.

This chain connects TRBV7-3 to TRBJ2-3, with 7 bases identical to TRBD2. The trim removed 5 bases at V and 7 bases at J, leaving 12 bases unmatched. Germline lookup yields CDR1 SGHTA and CDR2 FQGTGA. The CDR3 runs to 15 residues. The CDR3 bases are TGTGCCAGCAGCCGCAGCGGGGTAGTGTGTTATACGCAGTATTTT. It translates to CASSRSGVVCYTQYF.

The chain joins TRBV27 to TRBJ1-1; TRBD1 might be the D (5 bases). V lost 7 bases and J lost 6, with 21 bases in between. Germline lookup yields CDR1 MNHEY and CDR2 SMNVEV (reference sequence). The CDR3 runs 15 residues. This CDR3 reads CASNELGDPVAEAFF. CDR3 nucleotides: TGTGCCAGCAACGAACTCGGGGACCCTGTCGCTGAAGCTTTCTTT.

There are a few counts of this clonotype. V gene TRBV12-3 or TRBV12-4 combines with J gene TRBJ2-3; D is possibly TRBD1 (6 bases). Trimming cost V 1 base and J 4 bases, with 12 bases left between them. The CDR3 length is 15 residues. The CDR3 is CASSLDRVGADTQYF. Here the CDR3 DNA reads TGTGCCAGCAGTTTAGACAGGGTAGGGGCAGATACGCAGTATTTT.

V gene TRBV4-3 combines with J gene TRBJ2-4, with a weak D call TRBD2 (5 bases). Germline lookup yields CDR1 LGHNA and CDR2 YSLEER. CDR3 size: 17 residues. Trimming left V 0 bases short and J 8 bases short, with 20 bases between. The CDR3, as DNA: TGCGCCAGCAGCCAAGACGTTTATCGGAGGTCGGTAGACATTCAGTACTTC. Protein sequence: CASSQDVYRRSVDIQYF.

This clonotype was seen only once. One end of the junction does not line up with germline, which may come from a read error. The rearrangement links TRBV6-6 to TRBJ1-4, with no clear D. Germline V gene lookup returns CDR1 MNHNY and CDR2 SVGAGI (reference sequence). The CDR3 sequence is 15 residues long. The CDR3 spells CSSSYGWGEDEKLFF. CDR3 nucleotide sequence: TGTTCCAGCAGTTACGGCTGGGGAGAGGATGAAAAACTGTTTTTT.

This clonotype was recorded only once. This chain joins TRBV5-1 and TRBJ2-2; TRBD2 matches 10 bases. This CDR3 has 14 residues. CDR1 is SGHRS and CDR2 is YFSETQ in the germline V gene. J gave up 6 bases and V 4 bases, and 3 bases lay outside the gene matches. The CDR3 here is CASSLGLASGELFF. The CDR3 DNA sequence: TGCGCCAGCAGCCTGGGACTAGCGTCCGGGGAGCTGTTTTTT.

Many counts were recorded for this clonotype. The rearrangement links TRBV5-1 to TRBJ1-5; no clear D gene. The CDR3 runs 13 residues. Germline V gene data show CDR1 as SGHRS and CDR2 as YFSETQ. Trimming removed 4 bases from V and 0 bases from J, with 5 bases in between. DNA for the CDR3: TGCGCCAGCAGCCGGAGTAGCAATCAGCCCCAGCATTTT. It yields the protein CASSRSSNQPQHF.

This clonotype came up a few times. The chain combines TRBV5-1 with TRBJ1-1; D remains ambiguous. Germline CDR1 reads SGHRS; CDR2 reads YFSETQ. Between the trimmed V and J ends, which lost 5 bases and 6 bases, there was a span of 17 bases. This CDR3 spans 14 amino acids. CDR3 in amino acids: CASSKWGNPPEAFF. The CDR3 nucleotides are TGCGCCAGCAGTAAGTGGGGAAACCCCCCTGAAGCTTTCTTT.

This sequence joins TRBV7-3 and TRBJ1-2; 8 bases match TRBD1. The V segment lost 2 bases and the J segment 5 bases; nucleotides outside the gene matches: 7. The CDR3 is 15 amino acids. Germline CDR1 is SGHTA and CDR2 is FQGTGA. DNA of the CDR3: TGTGCCAGCAGCTTATCACGGACAGGGACTTATGGCTACACCTTC. This translates into CASSLSRTGTYGYTF. The full variable domain, with the rest looked up from reference TRBV7-3 and TRBJ1-2, is GAGVSQTPSNKVTEKGKYVELRCDPISGHTALYWYRQSLGQGPEFLIYFQGTGAADDSGLPNDRFFAVRPEGSVSTLKIQRTERGDSAVYLCASSLSRTGTYGYTFGSGTRLTVV.

This chain connects TRBV6-2 or TRBV6-3 to TRBJ1-1; no definite D call. The germline gives CDR1 MNHEY, CDR2 SVGEGT. Trimming pared 1 base from V and 6 bases from J, leaving 6 bases between. The CDR3 is made up of 12 amino acids. The CDR3 loop reads CASSYWGAEAFF. In DNA form, the CDR3 reads TGTGCCAGCAGTTACTGGGGTGCTGAAGCTTTCTTT.

The chain combines TRBV7-3 with TRBJ2-3; D unclear. The CDR3 is 14 amino acids. Trimming stripped 5 bases from V and 5 bases from J, with 14 bases between. Germline values: CDR1 SGHTA, CDR2 FQGTGA. The CDR3 reads CASSPDGMGDTQYF. In nucleotides, the CDR3 is TGTGCCAGCAGCCCTGATGGGATGGGAGATACGCAGTATTTT.

This clonotype was seen a few times. The rearrangement links TRBV7-6 to TRBJ1-1; possibly TRBD1 for D (5 bases). Germline loops: CDR1 SGHVS, CDR2 FNYEAQ. Trimming stripped 6 bases from V and 5 bases from J, with 13 bases between. The CDR3 length is 13 residues. The CDR3 sequence: CASRGLTGTEAFF. CDR3 DNA: TGTGCCAGCAGGGGACTCACGGGAACTGAAGCTTTCTTT.

This clonotype was observed a handful of times. The gene calls are TRBV29-1 and TRBJ2-4; 7 bases fit TRBD2. The CDR3 totals 13 residues. CDR1 and CDR2 (germline): SQVTM, ANQGSEA. With V trimmed by 4 bases and J by 3 bases, 3 bases remained unmatched. CDR3 region: CSVVGGDKNIQYF. The CDR3 DNA reads as TGCAGCGTTGTTGGGGGGGACAAAAACATTCAGTACTTC. Full variable domain (outside the CDR3, taken from reference TRBV29-1 and TRBJ2-4): SAVISQKPSRDICQRGTSLTIQCQVDSQVTMMFWYRQQPGQSLTLIATANQGSEATYESGFVIDKFPISRPNLTFSTLTVSNMSPEDSSIYLCSVVGGDKNIQYFGAGTRLSVL.

A few counts support this clonotype. The rearrangement uses TRBV4-3 and TRBJ2-7, with D unclear. Germline values: CDR1 LGHNA, CDR2 YSLEER. CDR3 length equals 13 residues. V was shortened by 1 base and J by 3 bases, with 7 bases between the two germline ends. The CDR3 protein is CASSQGRNYEQYF. The CDR3 nucleotides are TGCGCCAGCAGCCAAGGCAGAAACTACGAGCAGTACTTC.